The 21 T cell receptor beta chains given below trace back to one sample, sequenced in a study of CXCR3-negative and CXCR3-positive naive CD8 T cells. The authors made the TRB cDNA libraries by 5' RACE using UMI labels. After re-calling the 5' RACE reads, TCRdb lists one entry per CDR3 protein, DNA absent. Its table records just over 60,000 distinct CDR3 sequences. Material: naive CXCR3- CD8+ T cells from blood. Indicated subset: CD45RO-CCR7+CD27+CD95- naive CD8+ T cells lacking CXCR3 (TNR3-). The receptors were gathered from a human donor in good health. Some clones in this sample may be carry-over from other donors' samples.

The chain is built from TRBV29-1 and TRBJ1-1. The CDR3 length is 12 residues. CDR1 and CDR2 (germline): SQVTM, ANQGSEA. The CDR3 here is CSVVRRNTEAFF.

The CDR3 region is CSVEERQAQYF. The chain employs TRBV29-1 and TRBJ2-7; the D call of TRBD1 rests on TCRdb alone, since no DNA is present to check it. The CDR3 runs 11 residues. CDR1 SQVTM and CDR2 ANQGSEA come from the germline V gene.

The chain combines TRBV12-3 or TRBV12-4 with TRBJ1-6; TCRdb proposes TRBD1, but this gene call is untestable without DNA. This CDR3 has 14 amino acids. CDR3 loop: CASSRDSGGSPLHF.

The chain links TRBV4-1 to TRBJ2-3; TCRdb picks TRBD2, but there is no DNA to check that call. CDR3 length: 15 amino acids. From germline, CDR1 is MGHRA and CDR2 YSYEKL. CDR3 sequence: CASSQVKRFTDTQYF.

The chain has TRBV14 and TRBJ1-1; TCRdb names TRBD1, which stays unverified in the absence of DNA. Germline V gene sequence: CDR1 SGHDN, CDR2 FVKESK. The length of the CDR3 is 15 residues. CDR3 amino acids: CASSYRRTDREEAFF.

The chain employs TRBV28 and TRBJ2-7; the TCRdb call, TRBD2, lacks DNA for checking. The CDR3 runs 17 residues. Germline V CDR1 and CDR2: MDHEN, SYDVKM. The CDR3 is CASSPGLAGTTPYEQYF. The variable domain in full, completed from reference TRBV28 and TRBJ2-7, reads DVKVTQSSRYLVKRTGEKVFLECVQDMDHENMFWYRQDPGLGLRLIYFSYDVKMKEKGDIPEGYSVSREKKERFSLILESASTNQTSMYLCASSPGLAGTTPYEQYFGPGTRLTVT.

The chain has TRBV20-1 and TRBJ2-4; TCRdb gives TRBD1 as the D gene, but with no DNA this cannot be confirmed. Germline V gives CDR1 DFQATT, CDR2 SNEGSKA (reference sequence). The CDR3 sequence is 14 residues long. This CDR3 reads CSARDMGRENIQYF.

The chain recombines TRBV7-9 with TRBJ1-1; as DNA is missing, the TRBD1 call by TCRdb cannot be tested. This CDR3 has 13 amino acids. Germline lookup yields CDR1 SEHNR and CDR2 FQNEAQ (reference sequence). The CDR3 here is CASSPSWGTEAFF.

The J gene is TRBJ2-1, the V gene TRBV4-1; the TCRdb call, TRBD2, lacks DNA for checking. Germline V CDR1 and CDR2: MGHRA, YSYEKL. CDR3 length equals 13 residues. CDR3 sequence: CASSQGLASEQFF.

The rearrangement links TRBV9 to TRBJ2-7; TCRdb names TRBD2, which stays unverified in the absence of DNA. The CDR3 length is 16 residues. Germline CDR1 and CDR2: SGDLS and YYNGEE. The CDR3 loop is CASSPRPERGSYEQYF.

This chain joins TRBV7-9 and TRBJ1-1; the TCRdb D gene call, TRBD1, has no DNA to confirm it. Germline V gene data show CDR1 as SEHNR and CDR2 as FQNEAQ (reference sequence). This CDR3 spans 15 amino acids. The CDR3 is CASSLDSGANTEAFF.

V gene TRBV13 combines with J gene TRBJ1-6. The CDR3 is 16 amino acids. Germline CDR1 is PRHDT and CDR2 is FYEKMQ (reference sequence). The CDR3 sequence: CASSPSRSSYNSPLHF.

The chain recombines TRBV20-1 with TRBJ2-7; TCRdb names TRBD1, which stays unverified in the absence of DNA. Per germline, CDR1 DFQATT and CDR2 SNEGSKA (reference sequence). CDR3 length: 15 amino acids. The CDR3 region is CSARDRTANLPEQYF.

This chain uses TRBV23-1 with TRBJ2-7; TCRdb proposes TRBD1, but this gene call is untestable without DNA. TRBV23-1 is noted as an ORF with a role that remains uncertain. The CDR3 is 16 amino acids. The CDR3 is CASSQSEGRSSYEQYF.

V usage is TRBV29-1 and J usage is TRBJ2-1; TCRdb calls TRBD2, which cannot be checked without DNA. Germline CDR1 and CDR2: SQVTM and ANQGSEA. This CDR3 comprises 14 residues. The CDR3 is CSDTTSSIFSEQFF.

The rearrangement joins TRBV6-2 or TRBV6-3 to TRBJ2-7. CDR1 and CDR2 (germline): MNHEY, SVGEGT. The CDR3 has 14 amino acids. The CDR3 sequence: CASSYSPGSYEQYF.

This rearrangement joins TRBV29-1 to TRBJ2-1; TCRdb's D call, TRBD1, is unchecked because there is no DNA. The CDR3 runs to 15 residues. The V gene's germline CDR1 is SQVTM and CDR2 ANQGSEA. The CDR3: CSVEDRKGRGQEQFF.

The V call is TRBV29-1, the J call TRBJ2-1; checking the TCRdb D call of TRBD1 is not possible without DNA. The CDR3 runs to 11 residues. Germline V gene sequence: CDR1 SQVTM, CDR2 ANQGSEA. CDR3 protein: CSVDPGVEQFF.

This chain's CDR3 is CSVMTGGQETQYF. The V and J genes are TRBV29-1 and TRBJ2-5; there is no DNA to check the TCRdb D call of TRBD1. Germline lookup yields CDR1 SQVTM and CDR2 ANQGSEA. The length of the CDR3 is 13 residues.

The CDR3 loop is CASSLGLSPYEQYF. The chain couples TRBV28 to TRBJ2-7. Germline CDR1 and CDR2: MDHEN and SYDVKM. The CDR3 contains 14 residues.

The chain has TRBV7-9 and TRBJ2-7; TCRdb's D call, TRBD1, is unchecked because there is no DNA. Per the germline V gene, CDR1 is SEHNR and CDR2 is FQNEAQ (reference sequence). The CDR3 is made up of 13 amino acids. CDR3 region: CASSYVPGYEQYF.